This T cell receptor beta chain was sequenced in a study of T cell responses to AZD1222 COVID-19 vaccine. Study details: Both about-4-week and about-12-week second-dose recipients were combined.

Worth noting for this clone: Its specificity is unknown.

Trimming took 0 bases from V and 1 from J, leaving 6 bases between them. The CDR3 is 13 amino acids. Germline V gene lookup returns CDR1 GTSNPN and CDR2 SVGIG (reference sequence). TCRdb keeps only in-frame clones here, not all; method: immunoSEQ multiplex PCR. The sample yields approximately 110,000 clones, around 81% seen once. Study conclusions and caveats: Reports say nearly half of spike-specific TCRs go after unmutated variant regions. Samples come after the peak T cell response, not at day 14.

The clonotype originates from an adult in good health. The sample was peripheral blood, taken on day 0 of AZD1222 vaccination. This rearrangement joins TRBV30 to TRBJ1-1; no clear D. The CDR3 loop reads CAWSVRGNTEAFF. The CDR3 DNA sequence: TGTGCCTGGAGTGTACGGGGGAACACTGAAGCTTTCTTT.